These T cell receptor beta chains were read from a single sample in a study of shared clonotypes between healthy human individuals. Using immunoSEQ multiplex PCR, the repertoire was profiled, and TCRdb retains in-frame clones only, with some absent. Of millions of clones listed, 85% to 95% are singletons. Material for sequencing was naive CD4+ T cells sorted from blood. The receptor set was obtained from a man between 18 and 29 years old in good health. Each CDR3 is given with its conserved first and last residue. Each record gives: clone size, V gene, D gene, J gene, CDR3 protein, CDR3 DNA. A D gene is named only where the DNA matches it firmly. Clone sizes are given selectively: once, few, many, or a class where the clone is expanded.

clone_size: .; v_call: TRBV19; d_call: .; j_call: TRBJ1-5; cdr3_aa: CASKSQTISNQPQHF; cdr3_nt: TGTGCCAGTAAGTCCCAGACAATTAGCAATCAGCCCCAGCATTTT
clone_size: .; v_call: TRBV4-3; d_call: .; j_call: TRBJ1-1; cdr3_aa: CASSHQAPGLSQEAFF; cdr3_nt: TGCGCCAGCAGCCACCAAGCCCCGGGCCTCTCCCAGGAAGCTTTCTTT
clone_size: .; v_call: TRBV19; d_call: TRBD2; j_call: TRBJ2-7; cdr3_aa: CASSIDSGATYEQYF; cdr3_nt: TGTGCCAGTAGTATCGACAGCGGGGCAACCTACGAGCAGTACTTC
clone_size: .; v_call: TRBV7-9; d_call: .; j_call: TRBJ2-5; cdr3_aa: CASSLADGKGKETQYF; cdr3_nt: TGTGCCAGCAGCTTAGCGGATGGCAAGGGCAAGGAGACCCAGTACTTC
clone_size: .; v_call: TRBV7-8; d_call: .; j_call: TRBJ1-1; cdr3_aa: CASSPREGTEAFF; cdr3_nt: TGTGCCAGCAGCCCTCGAGAGGGAACTGAAGCTTTCTTT
clone_size: .; v_call: TRBV6-5; d_call: .; j_call: TRBJ1-1; cdr3_aa: CASSPNWERTEAFF; cdr3_nt: TGTGCCAGCAGTCCAAACTGGGAAAGGACTGAAGCTTTCTTT
clone_size: .; v_call: TRBV19; d_call: .; j_call: TRBJ2-2; cdr3_aa: CASNSGTNTGELFF; cdr3_nt: TGTGCCAGTAATTCCGGAACGAACACCGGGGAGCTGTTTTTT
clone_size: .; v_call: TRBV19; d_call: TRBD1; j_call: TRBJ2-4; cdr3_aa: CASSVGQGLAKNIQYF; cdr3_nt: TGTGCCAGTAGTGTGGGACAGGGACTAGCCAAAAACATTCAGTACTTC
clone_size: .; v_call: TRBV19; d_call: .; j_call: TRBJ2-1; cdr3_aa: CASSDWSSYNEQFF; cdr3_nt: TGTGCCAGTAGTGACTGGAGCTCCTACAATGAGCAGTTCTTC
clone_size: .; v_call: TRBV7-8; d_call: TRBD1; j_call: TRBJ2-3; cdr3_aa: CASSTVGTGRTDTQYF; cdr3_nt: TGTGCCAGCAGCACGGTCGGGACAGGGCGTACAGATACGCAGTATTTT
clone_size: .; v_call: TRBV5-6; d_call: .; j_call: TRBJ2-7; cdr3_aa: CASSLWSTYEQYF; cdr3_nt: TGTGCCAGCAGCTTGTGGTCCACCTACGAGCAGTACTTC
clone_size: .; v_call: TRBV30; d_call: TRBD1; j_call: TRBJ1-6; cdr3_aa: CAWKHSKLPGQGGSPLHF; cdr3_nt: TGTGCCTGGAAGCACAGTAAACTACCGGGACAGGGGGGTTCACCCCTCCACTTT
clone_size: .; v_call: TRBV7-6; d_call: TRBD2; j_call: TRBJ2-5; cdr3_aa: CASSLGTSRETQYF; cdr3_nt: TGTGCCAGCAGCCTGGGGACTAGCAGAGAGACCCAGTACTTC
clone_size: .; v_call: TRBV19; d_call: TRBD1; j_call: TRBJ2-4; cdr3_aa: CASSAGQTGGLGVQYF; cdr3_nt: TGTGCCAGTAGTGCGGGACAGACAGGGGGATTAGGGGTTCAGTACTTC
clone_size: .; v_call: TRBV5-6; d_call: .; j_call: TRBJ2-4; cdr3_aa: CASSLGTSGDIQYF; cdr3_nt: TGTGCCAGCAGCTTGGGGACCTCCGGGGACATTCAGTACTTC
clone_size: .; v_call: TRBV28; d_call: .; j_call: TRBJ2-5; cdr3_aa: CASSLWTESQETQYF; cdr3_nt: TGTGCCAGCAGTCTATGGACAGAGAGCCAAGAGACCCAGTACTTC
clone_size: .; v_call: TRBV6-6; d_call: TRBD1; j_call: TRBJ1-2; cdr3_aa: CASITGGANYGYTF; cdr3_nt: TGTGCCAGCATCACAGGGGGCGCTAACTATGGCTACACCTTC
clone_size: .; v_call: TRBV4-1; d_call: .; j_call: TRBJ2-1; cdr3_aa: CASSQGSRGYEQFF; cdr3_nt: TGCGCCAGCAGCCAAGGATCTAGGGGCTATGAGCAGTTCTTC
clone_size: .; v_call: TRBV27; d_call: TRBD1; j_call: TRBJ1-6; cdr3_aa: CASSLGTGGGRGNSPLHF; cdr3_nt: TGTGCCAGCAGTCTGGGGACAGGAGGGGGTAGAGGCAATTCACCCCTCCACTTT
clone_size: .; v_call: TRBV6-5; d_call: .; j_call: TRBJ2-3; cdr3_aa: CASRRRGQSTDTQYF; cdr3_nt: TGTGCCAGCAGACGTAGAGGACAGTCCACAGATACGCAGTATTTT
clone_size: .; v_call: TRBV30; d_call: .; j_call: TRBJ2-7; cdr3_aa: CAGSISLKGEQYF; cdr3_nt: TGTGCCGGCTCCATTAGCCTGAAGGGCGAGCAGTACTTC
clone_size: few; v_call: TRBV29-1; d_call: TRBD2; j_call: TRBJ2-5; cdr3_aa: CSAVGGNQETQYF; cdr3_nt: TGCAGCGCCGTGGGGGGGAACCAAGAGACCCAGTACTTC
clone_size: .; v_call: TRBV27; d_call: .; j_call: TRBJ1-4; cdr3_aa: CASSTRALEKLFF; cdr3_nt: TGTGCCAGCAGTACCAGGGCTTTAGAAAAACTGTTTTTT
clone_size: .; v_call: TRBV6-1; d_call: .; j_call: TRBJ2-1; cdr3_aa: CASTSTLGAPNEQFF; cdr3_nt: TGTGCCAGCACCTCCACCCTTGGGGCCCCGAATGAGCAGTTCTTC